This TCR beta chain was identified during a study of blood T cell repertoires in COVID-19. Turning to the study itself: Sample material is recorded as cDNA or gDNA derived from T cells, B-cell-depleted T cells, or PBMCs.

Using immunoSEQ multiplex PCR, the repertoire was profiled, and TCRdb retains in-frame clones only, with some absent. This sample has 150,000 to 200,000 clones, with roughly 87% found just once. V was cut by 9 bases and J by 9 bases, with 14 bases left in between. Germline CDR1 KGHDR, CDR2 SFDVKD. This CDR3 region has 12 residues. Participants had their cohort set by participant-reported clinical history. The V and J genes are TRBV24-1 and TRBJ2-1; D possibly corresponds to TRBD2 (6 bases). Sequencing was carried out using PBMCs or T cells enriched from blood (not recorded which). The clonotype originates from a human donor with acute COVID-19. The donor label of this sample is uncertain. The CDR3 sequence: CATEEMGGEQFF. The CDR3 DNA reads TGTGCCACCGAGGAAATGGGAGGTGAGCAGTTCTTC.